This TCR beta chain originates from a study of CD49a tissue-resident CD8 T cells in human skin (TCRdb year 2017). Background for the entire study: The study looked at subsets of tissue-resident memory CD8+ T cells in human skin, with the subsets defined by expression of CD49a, CD69 and CD103.

The method was the immunoSEQ multiplex PCR assay. Per the original workflow: How frequently each TCR V beta family was used was compared between the sorted CD8+ T cell populations from blood, dermis and epidermis. TCRdb mirrors the immuneACCESS table, restricted to in-frame sequences. Some clones are absent from its copies; in checked studies, under half trace to an unresolved V gene, and the reason for the others is unknown. D and trimming were read from the DNA, whereas the V and J calls and clone size are those reported in that table. The sample profile shows about 1,100 clones; 65% to 75% of them were found once. The top ten clones comprise around 25% of the sample. For five healthy donors, CD8+ T cells were sorted from blood, dermis and epidermis, and the TCR beta CDR3 regions of these cells were analysed. Both blood and skin samples were provided by each TCR-sequenced donor, and all TCR-sequenced donors were healthy individuals. Sorting was used to isolate CD8+ T cell populations ahead of TCR beta sequencing. Before any analysis of T cells, the skin was split into dermal and epidermal compartments.

The CDR3 holds 12 amino acids from the cysteine to the phenylalanine. Here the CDR3 DNA is all that survives: 36 bases in frame from base 1. V is cut by 3 bases and J by 4 bases, and the space between the germline ends is 4 bases. As encoded in the germline V gene, CDR1 is SGHTA while CDR2 is FQGTGA. On this clone itself: The antigen it binds to is not known. Base-call qualities are not available, and no considerably larger clone is one nucleotide away.

The source is a human donor in good health. The donor label of this sample is uncertain. Sequencing was carried out using CD103- CD8+ T cells sorted from skin dermis. The receptor chain draws on TRBV7-3 and TRBJ2-1; the D gene remains uncertain. The sequenced DNA: TGTGCCAGCAGCTTCTTGTACAATGAGCAGTTCTTC. It encodes CASSFLYNEQFF.